A single sample gave rise to the 2 T cell receptor beta chains below, sequenced in a study of T-cell reconstitution after alpha-beta-depleted transplantation in children. Molecular barcoding with unique molecular identifiers was used for the TCRbeta library. TCRdb recomputed calls from the PCR reads with MiXCR, one row per CDR3 protein. Among about 870,000 distinct CDR3 sequences listed, less than 20% were seen once. Here the sequenced sample was PBMCs, mostly from graft donor cells, taken 360 days after TCRalphabeta/CD19-depleted stem cell transplant. The receptors were sampled from a male patient younger than 18 who had a stem cell transplant for acute lymphoblastic leukemia, so the T cells may come from the graft donor.

The chain recombines TRBV10-3 with TRBJ1-2, with 10 bases matching TRBD1. The CDR3 runs 15 residues. Germline V CDR1 and CDR2: ENHRY, SYGVKD. V lost 9 bases and J lost 4; bases outside the gene matches: 11. The CDR3 is CAITTPGTGVYGYTF. The CDR3 DNA follows: TGTGCCATAACCACACCCGGGACAGGGGTCTATGGCTACACCTTC.

The rearrangement uses TRBV5-1 and TRBJ2-7; a weak D match, TRBD1 (5 bases). The CDR3 runs 16 residues. V lost 5 bases, J lost 3 bases, and 21 bases lay in between. The germline V gene has CDR1 SGHRS and CDR2 YFSETQ. The CDR3 region is CASSWAIGEAGYEQYF. The CDR3 coding sequence is TGCGCCAGCAGTTGGGCTATAGGGGAAGCAGGCTACGAGCAGTACTTC.